Sequencing of this T cell receptor (beta chain) was carried out in a study of blood T cell repertoires in COVID-19. Study summary: Donors in the United States, Italy and Spain gave samples during acute or convalescent COVID-19. T cells, B-cell-depleted T cells, or PBMCs provided the cDNA or gDNA that served as material.

Per the study methods: Reference gene primer amplification in the assay estimated nucleated cell counts. Repertoires were generated with immunoSEQ multiplex PCR, while TCRdb's copy carries only in-frame clones and drops some. That table is the source of V, J and clone size, and D and trimming were worked out from the DNA. The table includes tens of thousands of clones, approximately 84% detected once. V lost 2 bases, J lost 4 bases, and 3 bases stayed unmatched. CDR3 length: 15 residues. The germline V gene has CDR1 SNHLY and CDR2 FYNNEI. The chain couples TRBV2 to TRBJ2-2; 8 nucleotides match TRBD1. Sequencing was done on a sample of peripheral blood. The source of this sequence is a man between 65 and 85 years old with acute or convalescent COVID-19. The CDR3 sequence is CASSEYDRGTGELFF. The DNA for the CDR3 is TGTGCCAGCAGTGAATATGACAGGGGCACCGGGGAGCTGTTTTTT. Supplemented by reference TRBV2 and TRBJ2-2, the full variable domain reads EPEVTQTPSHQVTQMGQEVILRCVPISNHLYFYWYRQILGQKVEFLVSFYNNEISEKSEIFDDQFSVERPDGSNFTLKIRSTKLEDSAMYFCASSEYDRGTGELFFGEGSRLTVL.